This T cell receptor (beta chain) emerged from a study of cytomegalovirus exposure and HLA in healthy donors (dated by TCRdb to about 2017). Some background on the complete study: An earlier analysis of 587 of the donors reported more than 250 Gb of sequence data and some 120 million unique TCR beta sequences from around 200 million T cells. A later genetic analysis took genome-wide SNP genotypes for 398 of the 666 donors and used that subset as a discovery cohort. An earlier analysis of fewer than 700 of the donors applied high-throughput TCR beta sequencing to assess whether each TCR beta V gene segment acted as functional or pseudogenic. To predict cytomegalovirus infection status, the study combined high-throughput TCR immunosequencing, statistical association of individual TCRs with disease status, and machine learning. A handful of DR-DQ haplotypes were handled as single units for association and clustering because linkage in the cohort was strong. The genetic ancestry cluster associated with self-reported Caucasian donors included over 80% of the 350 to 500 genotyped donors. HLA typing covered class I and class II loci at four-digit resolution. Across approximately 400 genotyped donors of the cohort, an average of approximately 220,000 unique TCR beta nucleotide sequences per donor were sequenced, and around 20% of those sequences were non-productive. To study patterns of TCR occurrence, a later analysis re-analyzed previously published TCR beta repertoires from 500 to 850 donors and added high-resolution HLA genotyping. The T cell repertoires of 666 subjects were profiled by immunosequencing and related to cytomegalovirus serostatus. In addition to the first cohort of approximately 670 subjects, a separate validation cohort of over 90 different subjects was used. The study was designed to test whether signatures of past pathogen exposure could be identified by cataloging public T cell receptors. An early release covering more than 500 HLA-typed donors comprised 250 to 350 gigabases of sequencing data and roughly 86 million unique TCR sequences. Alongside the repertoire data, information on donor age, sex, ethnicity and CMV serostatus was compiled. The later analysis used no new phenotypic data to find candidate immune exposures, relying instead on TCR beta sequences and their occurrence across donors. All discovery cohort repertoires had been generated on a single sequencing platform. The number of typed donors differed by locus: about 620-630 for A, B, C, DRB1 and DQB1; about 520 for DQA1; roughly 600 for DPA1; and around 470 for DPB1.

The cohort consisted of approximately 670 healthy bone marrow donors. Cohort members were all nominally healthy when sampled, although unrecorded immune exposures were likely present. The donor was CMV seronegative and belonged to the group of 380 or so seronegative cohort members. A peripheral blood sample was provided by each donor, and peripheral blood mononuclear cells were used for TCR beta sequencing. Genomic DNA was extracted from the blood cell samples with the Qiagen DNeasy Blood Extraction Kit. The method was the immunoSEQ multiplex PCR assay. A mixture of 60 forward primers for TCR Vbeta segments and 13 reverse primers for TCR Jbeta segments was used in the multiplex PCR. The CDR3 region of rearranged TCR beta genes was amplified from genomic DNA by a multiplex PCR assay. On the Illumina HiSeq System, the amplified TCR beta libraries were sequenced as 87-base-pair reads. The published analysis was carried out like this. In a later analysis, 77 million or so unique TCR beta chains were counted across the 666 repertoires, and roughly 10 million of these chains were shared by at least two donors. Raw reads were error-corrected and collapsed into unique sequences with a nearest-neighbor algorithm that merged closely related sequences to remove PCR and sequencing errors. CDR3 sequences were aligned to IMGT reference sequences to assign V, D and J gene segments. For a sequence to be retained, at least a six-nucleotide match to both a V gene segment and a J gene segment was required. Rearrangements were called productive when the CDR3 lacked stop codons and stayed in frame with V and J; all others were non-productive. Following IMGT convention, CDR3 was defined as the stretch from the second conserved V-encoded cysteine up to the conserved J-encoded phenylalanine. The earlier analysis of some 550 of the donors excluded any sequence lacking an unambiguous match to a single V gene segment. In an earlier analysis of some 590 of the donors, a V segment was called functional when productive rearrangements were above 56.7%, and segregating when the standard deviation between donors exceeded 5%. To diagnose cytomegalovirus status from the catalog of TCR beta chain sequences, a statistical classification framework was built. In a later analysis, TCR nucleotide sequences were compared against IMGT/GENE-DB human TR gene sequences so that V and J genes could be assigned. Using the TCRdist pipeline, a later analysis assigned CDR3 sequences along with most-parsimonious VDJ recombination scenarios. In a later analysis, each TCR beta chain was defined by its CDR3 amino acid sequence together with its V-gene family, and reads without a unique V-gene family were excluded. To address suspected cross-contamination and a sequencing artifact, a later analysis removed roughly 640 highly shared, low-generation-probability nucleotide sequences. A later analysis calculated a clonal expansion index for each public chain from normalized within-repertoire ranks of inferred template counts. In a later analysis, generation probabilities were computed with a VDJ recombination model fitted to out-of-frame rearrangements, and the resulting probabilities were checked against IGoR. In a later analysis, hypergeometric tests were used to score TCR-TCR, TCR-HLA and TCR-CMV co-occurrence, with a repertoire-size bias correction applied to TCR pairs. A later analysis estimated false discovery rates by permuting HLA or CMV assignments 20 times. In a later analysis, co-occurring TCRs were grouped with DBSCAN, and TCRdist sequence similarity was added when clustering was performed within HLA-allele-positive subsets. Co-occurrence clustering excluded repertoires with fewer than 30,000 or more than 120,000 public chains, plus five with anomalous nucleotide sharing. Imported from immuneACCESS, the table was reduced by TCRdb to in-frame sequences with V and J called. These copies leave out some clones; in studies compared against another copy, an unresolved V gene accounts for under half, and the cause of the remainder is not known. V, J and clone size were drawn from that table, and D and trimming were deduced from the DNA. Across this sample there are under 250,000 clones, with under 85% seen only once. 1.7% of the sample goes to the ten largest clones.

On this clone: The antigen this receptor binds is unknown. No qualities accompany the bases; no much larger clone lies one base away.

V and J are trimmed by 4 bases and 6 bases, and the gene matches miss 9 bases of the junction. Looking up the germline V gene yields CDR1 SQVTM and CDR2 ANQGSEA. Including cysteine and phenylalanine, the CDR3 has 14 amino acids. Only the CDR3 DNA is retained, 42 bases long and in frame from the first base. Results the study describes overall, beyond this receptor: A later analysis reported that several top co-occurrence clusters appeared linked to parvovirus B19, influenza, CMV and Epstein-Barr virus. According to a later genetic analysis, donors in an Asian-associated ancestry cluster had fewer N-insertions in productive TCRs than the approximately 700-donor mean. In a later analysis, HLA-associated TCR beta chains showed more clonal expansion and lower generation probabilities than non-associated chains that were equally common. Correlated functional status among segregating V segments might reflect linkage disequilibrium, but an unknown experimental factor could not be ruled out. This cohort had only TCR beta chains sequenced, and the lack of alpha or paired-chain data limited which features could be detected. Broadly in line with IMGT annotations, most TCR beta V segments showed up in productive rearrangements about 87% or about 30% of the time in an earlier analysis of roughly 590 of the donors. The classifier was reported to diagnose cytomegalovirus status with high specificity and sensitivity in both the original cohort and the validation cohort. Because counts were too low, seventeen rarely observed V segments, including chromosome 9 orphons, were excluded from the earlier analysis of some 590 of the donors. A further reported finding was that TCR beta sequences accurately predicted the HLA-A and HLA-B alleles for most subjects in the first cohort. When HLA alleles, especially DR and DQ, strongly co-occurred, attributing TCR associations to individual alleles was difficult. Most CMV-associated TCR beta chains appeared to be HLA-restricted in a later analysis, and the HLA associations seemed to be driven largely by CMV exposure. A cluster of highly shared sequence variants was judged likely to be a technical artifact of the sequencing pipeline. Immune exposure information for the cohort was limited to CMV serostatus. According to a later analysis, TCR association rates differed among HLA loci, with DRB1 alleles showing the most associated TCRs and HLA-C alleles showing the fewest. In a later genetic analysis, a missense DCLRE1C variant was associated with V-gene and J-gene trimming of TCR beta chains, and the association was replicated in an independent cohort. The presence/absence analyses assumed that sequencing depth was roughly uniform across donors, and that assumption may not be true. The study listed 164 TCR beta chains as associated with cytomegalovirus. In vitro tests confirmed that a few of the cytomegalovirus-associated TCR beta chains recognize cytomegalovirus antigens. While some public TCRs were present in many individuals, most TCR sequences turned up only very rarely across donors. The authors suggested that the approach could potentially be extended to other disease states and immunological phenotypes. Some IMGT-functional V segments, including TRBV6-2 and TRBV6-3, could not be told apart with the 87-base-pair reads, so those segments were excluded. At a false discovery rate of 0.05, a later analysis linked 16,951 TCR beta sequences to specific HLA alleles. Because HLA typing was missing for some donors at each locus, association tests included only the typed subset.

The receptor was isolated from a man aged 45-65 years in good health and CMV-seronegative. The sequencing input was PBMCs. Rearrangement joined TRBV29-1 to TRBJ2-7; TRBD1 matches 10 bases in the middle. The CDR3 sequence is CSVAQGTGEVEQYF. The nucleotide sequence reads TGCAGCGTTGCTCAGGGGACAGGGGAAGTCGAGCAGTACTTC.